The rows below give T cell receptor beta chains drawn from one sample of a study of T cells in Graves' hyperthyroidism and ophthalmopathy. TCRdb reprocessed the multiplex PCR reads via MiXCR and lists one record per CDR3 protein. This repertoire shows about 500,000 distinct CDR3 sequences, 46% found once; its top ten account for about 45%. Sequences were obtained from peripheral blood or thyroid tissue (not recorded which). The source is an adult woman with Graves' disease, either hyperthyroidism or ophthalmopathy (not recorded which). Each CDR3 is given with its conserved first and last residue. The D gene is left open where the match is weak. Some rows have no size entry. The others give once, few or many, or a class for an expanded clone.

V gene	clone size	J gene	D gene	CDR3 DNA	CDR3 protein
TRBV29-1	few	TRBJ1-4	-	TGCAGCGTTGCTCGGGGGGTGCGGGAAAAACTGTTTTTT	CSVARGVREKLFF
TRBV10-2	-	TRBJ1-1	-	TGCGCCAGCAGTGAGCGGGTCTATGGCGAGGACACTGAAGCTTTCTTT	CASSERVYGEDTEAFF
TRBV5-4	many	TRBJ2-7	TRBD1	TGTGCCAGCAGACGAGACAGGGACTACGAGCAGTACTTC	CASRRDRDYEQYF
TRBV2	-	TRBJ1-4	-	TGTGCCAGCAGTGGGGAAGGGCGGGGGAATGAAAAACTGTTTTTT	CASSGEGRGNEKLFF
TRBV12-3/TRBV12-4	-	TRBJ1-2	-	TGTGCCAGCAGCATAGACGGCCATCCTAACTATGGCTACACCTTC	CASSIDGHPNYGYTF
TRBV6-2/TRBV6-3	-	TRBJ1-5	-	TGTGCCAGCAGACTCTATGGGGTAGGCAATCAGCCCCAGCATTTT	CASRLYGVGNQPQHF
TRBV7-2	-	TRBJ1-5	-	TGTGCCAGCAGCGTCTTTCCAGGTCCGGGCGGATTAAGCAATCAGCCCCAGCATTTT	CASSVFPGPGGLSNQPQHF
TRBV30	few	TRBJ1-2	-	TGTGCCTGGAGTCCCCTGGCGGGAGGGGGGTATGGCTACACCTTC	CAWSPLAGGGYGYTF
TRBV7-2	few	TRBJ2-5	TRBD2	TGTGCCAGCAGTCGACTAGCGGGAGGAGAGACCCAGTACTTC	CASSRLAGGETQYF
TRBV29-1	-	TRBJ1-2	TRBD1	TGCAGCGTCGCGGCTTCCCGGGACAGGTCGTATGGCTACACCTTC	CSVAASRDRSYGYTF
TRBV20-1	-	TRBJ2-5	-	TGCAGTGCTATCCCTAGCCTCCAAGAGACCCAGTACTTC	CSAIPSLQETQYF
TRBV25-1	few	TRBJ2-5	TRBD2	TGTGCCAGCAGCCCGACTAGCGGGGGGGAGACCCAGTACTTC	CASSPTSGGETQYF
TRBV12-3/TRBV12-4	few	TRBJ1-2	-	TGTGCCAGCAGTCACAGGGCTGGCTACACCTTC	CASSHRAGYTF
TRBV2	-	TRBJ2-2	TRBD1	TGTGCCAGCAGGGGAACGTACAGGGGGGCGAACACCGGGGAGCTGTTTTTT	CASRGTYRGANTGELFF
TRBV20-1	many	TRBJ1-5	-	TGCAGTGCTAGCTCTGGTTTTCAGCCCCAGCATTTT	CSASSGFQPQHF
TRBV28	many	TRBJ1-1	-	TGTGCCAGCAGTTTCCCAGGAAGGAACACTGAAGCTTTCTTT	CASSFPGRNTEAFF
TRBV6-4	-	TRBJ2-3	TRBD1	TGTGCCAGCAGGGACAGGGACACAGATACGCAGTATTTT	CASRDRDTDTQYF
TRBV7-9	-	TRBJ2-5	-	TGTGCCAGCGGCAGTGGTGGATACCAAGAGACCCAGTACTTC	CASGSGGYQETQYF
TRBV7-2	many	TRBJ1-1	-	TGTGCCAGCAGCCGAACAGGTTCCACTGAAGCTTTCTTT	CASSRTGSTEAFF
TRBV5-1	-	TRBJ1-3	-	TGCGCCAGCAGCTGGGAACCTGGAAACACCATATATTTT	CASSWEPGNTIYF
TRBV6-6	few	TRBJ2-2	-	TGTGCCAGCAGTCGTCGGGAACTGTTTTTT	CASSRRELFF
TRBV25-1	few	TRBJ2-7	-	TGTGCCAGCAGTGAATATGGGCCCTACCCCCACGAGCAGTACTTC	CASSEYGPYPHEQYF
TRBV20-1	many	TRBJ1-3	-	TGCAGTGCCCGGAAGTGGTCGGGCGCTGGAAACACCATATATTTT	CSARKWSGAGNTIYF
TRBV10-3	-	TRBJ2-5	TRBD1	TGTGCCATCAGCCAACAGGGGGGCGCCGAGACCCAGTACTTC	CAISQQGGAETQYF
TRBV7-2	-	TRBJ2-5	-	TGTGCCAGCAGCCCCCGCCCGGCAGAGACCCAGTACTTC	CASSPRPAETQYF
TRBV3-1	many	TRBJ1-1	TRBD1	TGTGCCAGCAGCCGAACAGGGGTCGCTGAAGCTTTCTTT	CASSRTGVAEAFF
TRBV7-6	-	TRBJ1-1	-	TGTGCCAGCAGCCCGGTTCGGGCGGGGACTGAAGCTTTCTTT	CASSPVRAGTEAFF
TRBV15	-	TRBJ1-6	-	TGTGCCACCAGCAGAACGCTTTATAATTCACCCCTCCACTTT	CATSRTLYNSPLHF
TRBV19	-	TRBJ1-4	-	TGTGCCAGTACCCACAGGGAGACAACTAATGAAAAACTGTTTTTT	CASTHRETTNEKLFF
TRBV7-9	many	TRBJ1-1	-	TGTGCCAGCACCACCGGGGGGGGGAACACTGAAGCTTTCTTT	CASTTGGGNTEAFF
TRBV7-2	many	TRBJ2-7	TRBD2	TGTGCCAGCAGCATGACTAGCGGATCTACCTACGAGCAGTACTTC	CASSMTSGSTYEQYF
TRBV7-9	-	TRBJ1-1	TRBD1	TGTGCCAGCAGCCACCCCGGGACAGGGAACACTGAAGCTTTCTTT	CASSHPGTGNTEAFF
TRBV10-3	many	TRBJ2-2	-	TGTGCCATCAGTGAGGGGGAGGTTCGGAACGCCGGGGAGCTGTTTTTT	CAISEGEVRNAGELFF
TRBV3-1	-	TRBJ1-5	-	TGTGCCAGCAGCCAGCGAAGGGGACGGGACAATCAGCCCCAGCATTTT	CASSQRRGRDNQPQHF
TRBV7-8	-	TRBJ2-5	-	TGTGCCAGCAGCTTAGGGTCGGGGATGATAGAGACCCAGTACTTC	CASSLGSGMIETQYF
TRBV24-1	few	TRBJ1-2	TRBD1	TGTGCCACCAGTGATCAGGGACAGGGGGTCGGCTACACCTTC	CATSDQGQGVGYTF
TRBV27	many	TRBJ1-5	-	TGTGCCAGTAGGTATAAGGCGACTCATCAGCCCCAGCATTTT	CASRYKATHQPQHF
TRBV20-1	few	TRBJ1-1	TRBD1	TGCAGTGCTGAGACAGGGTTGGCCACTGAAGCTTTCTTT	CSAETGLATEAFF
TRBV7-9	few	TRBJ2-5	TRBD2	TGTGCCAGCAGCTTAGCGGGGCGGGGGGGCCAAGAGACCCAGTACTTC	CASSLAGRGGQETQYF
TRBV29-1	few	TRBJ2-5	TRBD1	TGCAGCGTTGAGACAGGGGGCGGGGAGACCCAGTACTTC	CSVETGGGETQYF
TRBV7-3	-	TRBJ1-2	-	TGTGCCAGCAGCCCTCTAGCGGGGTCACACTGGACTGGGGGGAACTATGGCTACACCTTC	CASSPLAGSHWTGGNYGYTF
TRBV20-1	once	TRBJ2-7	-	TGCAGTGCTAGAACAGGTACCCGGGGAGAGCAGTACTTC	CSARTGTRGEQYF
TRBV5-2	-	TRBJ1-1	-	TGTGCCAGCAAAGGACCGATGAACACTGAAGCTTTCTTT	CASKGPMNTEAFF
TRBV7-2	few	TRBJ2-5	TRBD2	TGTGCCAGCAGCCTTTTGCAGGCGGGGGAATACTTC	CASSLLQAGEYF
TRBV2	few	TRBJ1-1	-	TGTGCCAGCAGTCGCTCTGGACAGTTCGCTTTCTTT	CASSRSGQFAFF
TRBV2	many	TRBJ2-7	TRBD2	TGTGCCAGCAGGTGGACTAGCGGGAGGGACTACGAGCAGTACTTC	CASRWTSGRDYEQYF
TRBV29-1	-	TRBJ2-2	-	TGCAGCCTCGGGAGTTCCACCGGGGAGCTGTTTTTT	CSLGSSTGELFF
TRBV20-1	many	TRBJ1-4	-	TGCAGTGCTAGAGGCCCATGGGGCCTAAATGAAAAACTGTTTTTT	CSARGPWGLNEKLFF
TRBV29-1	once	TRBJ2-5	-	TGCAGCGTTGAAGATCGAGGGGTAGAGACCCAGTACTTC	CSVEDRGVETQYF
TRBV20-1	many	TRBJ2-7	TRBD2	TGCAGTGCTAGTAGTGGGACTAGCGGGGGCTCCTACGAGCAGTACTTC	CSASSGTSGGSYEQYF
TRBV7-9	-	TRBJ1-1	-	TGTGCCAGCAGCTCAGGACAGACTCAAGCTTTCTTT	CASSSGQTQAFF
TRBV7-9	many	TRBJ2-5	TRBD1	TGTGCCAGCTCCCACAGGGGGCAAGAGACCCAGTACTTC	CASSHRGQETQYF
TRBV7-9	few	TRBJ2-7	TRBD2	TGTGCCATCAGTGGGGGGGAATTCGGCGAGCAGTACTTC	CAISGGEFGEQYF
TRBV20-1	-	TRBJ2-5	TRBD2	TGCAGTGCTAGAGATGATGGCGGGAGGGCCGAGACCCAGTACTTC	CSARDDGGRAETQYF